This is a list of T cell receptor beta chains from one sample in a study of CD8 T cells in Susac syndrome. TCRdb reanalysed the immunoSEQ multiplex PCR reads using MiXCR and keeps one entry per CDR3 protein. Among approximately 150,000 distinct CDR3 sequences, around 95% were seen once, and the ten largest hold around 0.11%. Sequenced material: CD4+ T cells from PBMCs. Receptor source: a human donor with multiple sclerosis. Each CDR3 is given with its conserved first and last residue. The D gene is left open where the match is weak. Size is omitted from some rows. Given values are once, few, many or a class for expanded clones.

j_gene: TRBJ2-5; d_gene: TRBD2; abundance: -; v_gene: TRBV6-6; CDR3aa: CASSAAGTSPETQYF; CDR3nt: TGTGCCAGCAGTGCCGCCGGGACTAGCCCAGAGACCCAGTACTTC
j_gene: TRBJ2-1; d_gene: TRBD2; abundance: -; v_gene: TRBV7-8; CDR3aa: CASSLAGTRSSYNEQFF; CDR3nt: TGTGCCAGCAGCTTAGCGGGGACTAGGAGCTCCTACAATGAGCAGTTCTTC
j_gene: TRBJ2-2; d_gene: TRBD1; abundance: -; v_gene: TRBV9; CDR3aa: CASSWDRANTGELFF; CDR3nt: TGTGCCAGCAGTTGGGACAGGGCGAACACCGGGGAGCTGTTTTTT
j_gene: TRBJ2-6; d_gene: TRBD2; abundance: -; v_gene: TRBV11-2; CDR3aa: CASSYKPGTSRTPPSGANVLTF; CDR3nt: TGTGCCAGCAGCTACAAACCCGGGACTAGCAGAACGCCTCCCTCTGGGGCCAACGTCCTGACTTTC
j_gene: TRBJ2-1; d_gene: -; abundance: -; v_gene: TRBV30; CDR3aa: CAWRESHNEQFF; CDR3nt: TGTGCCTGGAGAGAGTCTCACAATGAGCAGTTCTTC
j_gene: TRBJ2-5; d_gene: TRBD1; abundance: few; v_gene: TRBV7-2; CDR3aa: CASSLIKGQGLQETQYF; CDR3nt: TGTGCCAGCAGCTTAATTAAGGGACAGGGCCTTCAAGAGACCCAGTACTTC
j_gene: TRBJ1-5; d_gene: -; abundance: -; v_gene: TRBV20-1; CDR3aa: CSARLGGNQPQHF; CDR3nt: TGCAGTGCTAGATTGGGAGGCAATCAGCCCCAGCATTTT
j_gene: TRBJ2-3; d_gene: -; abundance: once; v_gene: TRBV2; CDR3aa: CASSTTTDTQYF; CDR3nt: TGTGCCAGCAGTACGACAACAGATACGCAGTATTTT
j_gene: TRBJ2-5; d_gene: TRBD1; abundance: -; v_gene: TRBV20-1; CDR3aa: CSARVGGLETQYF; CDR3nt: TGCAGTGCTAGGGTAGGGGGCCTGGAGACCCAGTACTTC
j_gene: TRBJ2-7; d_gene: -; abundance: -; v_gene: TRBV29-1; CDR3aa: CSVDKSGSYEQYF; CDR3nt: TGCAGCGTTGATAAGAGCGGATCCTACGAGCAGTACTTC
j_gene: TRBJ1-1; d_gene: -; abundance: -; v_gene: TRBV4-1; CDR3aa: CASSPEWGGKAFF; CDR3nt: TGCGCCAGCAGCCCAGAATGGGGAGGGAAAGCTTTCTTT
j_gene: TRBJ1-1; d_gene: TRBD1; abundance: -; v_gene: TRBV6-6; CDR3aa: CASSYQGAAEAFF; CDR3nt: TGTGCCAGCAGTTACCAGGGGGCCGCTGAAGCTTTCTTT
j_gene: TRBJ2-3; d_gene: -; abundance: few; v_gene: TRBV11-2; CDR3aa: CASSSYGKYTDTQYF; CDR3nt: TGTGCCAGCAGCTCCTACGGGAAGTACACAGATACGCAGTATTTT
j_gene: TRBJ1-2; d_gene: -; abundance: -; v_gene: TRBV19; CDR3aa: CASVRDPLNYGYTF; CDR3nt: TGTGCCAGTGTCCGGGACCCACTGAACTATGGCTACACCTTC
j_gene: TRBJ1-5; d_gene: -; abundance: -; v_gene: TRBV20-1; CDR3aa: CSARPGQLNQPQHF; CDR3nt: TGCAGTGCTAGACCCGGACAACTCAATCAGCCCCAGCATTTT
j_gene: TRBJ2-7; d_gene: TRBD2; abundance: -; v_gene: TRBV20-1; CDR3aa: CSAIGLAGGGSNYEQYF; CDR3nt: TGCAGTGCCATCGGACTAGCGGGAGGAGGCAGCAACTACGAGCAGTACTTC
j_gene: TRBJ1-1; d_gene: TRBD1; abundance: -; v_gene: TRBV29-1; CDR3aa: CSAGQGANTEAFF; CDR3nt: TGCAGCGCCGGACAGGGGGCGAACACTGAAGCTTTCTTT
j_gene: TRBJ1-1; d_gene: -; abundance: -; v_gene: TRBV18; CDR3aa: CASSPAIMNTEAFF; CDR3nt: TGTGCCAGCTCACCAGCCATCATGAACACTGAAGCTTTCTTT
j_gene: TRBJ2-1; d_gene: TRBD2; abundance: -; v_gene: TRBV5-4; CDR3aa: CASSPSGPSYNEQFF; CDR3nt: TGTGCCAGCAGTCCTAGCGGGCCTTCCTACAATGAGCAGTTCTTC
j_gene: TRBJ1-1; d_gene: -; abundance: -; v_gene: TRBV20-1; CDR3aa: CSAPRGQGMNTEAFF; CDR3nt: TGCAGTGCCCCCCGGGGCCAGGGTATGAACACTGAAGCTTTCTTT
j_gene: TRBJ2-1; d_gene: -; abundance: -; v_gene: TRBV7-3; CDR3aa: CASSFGLGEGEQFF; CDR3nt: TGTGCCAGCAGCTTTGGCCTAGGGGAAGGTGAGCAGTTCTTC
j_gene: TRBJ2-7; d_gene: -; abundance: -; v_gene: TRBV11-2; CDR3aa: CAGAKGHNYEQYF; CDR3nt: TGTGCCGGGGCCAAGGGACACAACTACGAGCAGTACTTC
j_gene: TRBJ2-1; d_gene: TRBD2; abundance: once; v_gene: TRBV12-3/TRBV12-4; CDR3aa: CASSSRLAGLYNEQFF; CDR3nt: TGTGCCAGCAGTTCCAGACTAGCGGGGCTTTACAATGAGCAGTTCTTC
j_gene: TRBJ2-6; d_gene: -; abundance: -; v_gene: TRBV7-2; CDR3aa: CASSPMWGSGANVLTF; CDR3nt: TGTGCCAGCAGCCCAATGTGGGGCTCTGGGGCCAACGTCCTGACTTTC
j_gene: TRBJ2-3; d_gene: -; abundance: -; v_gene: TRBV7-9; CDR3aa: CASSSITKDTQYF; CDR3nt: TGTGCCAGCAGCTCAATAACCAAAGATACGCAGTATTTT
j_gene: TRBJ2-5; d_gene: TRBD1; abundance: -; v_gene: TRBV4-3; CDR3aa: CASSQEGTAQETQYF; CDR3nt: TGCGCCAGCAGCCAAGAAGGGACAGCTCAAGAGACCCAGTACTTC
j_gene: TRBJ2-5; d_gene: -; abundance: -; v_gene: TRBV3-1; CDR3aa: CAVTVLGETQYF; CDR3nt: TGTGCGGTGACAGTCCTGGGGGAGACCCAGTACTTC
j_gene: TRBJ2-7; d_gene: -; abundance: once; v_gene: TRBV7-7; CDR3aa: CASRKGGGRVLLIDEQYF; CDR3nt: TGTGCTAGCAGGAAGGGGGGAGGCCGGGTACTCCTTATCGACGAGCAGTACTTC
j_gene: TRBJ1-2; d_gene: -; abundance: -; v_gene: TRBV12-3/TRBV12-4; CDR3aa: CASTLHQGLTYGYTF; CDR3nt: TGTGCCAGCACTCTCCACCAAGGGCTGACCTATGGCTACACCTTC
j_gene: TRBJ2-7; d_gene: -; abundance: -; v_gene: TRBV20-1; CDR3aa: CSAIGTFIHSYEQYF; CDR3nt: TGCAGTGCCATCGGGACTTTTATACACTCCTACGAGCAGTACTTC
j_gene: TRBJ1-1; d_gene: -; abundance: -; v_gene: TRBV20-1; CDR3aa: CSARGTGYTEAFF; CDR3nt: TGCAGTGCTAGAGGTACAGGGTACACTGAAGCTTTCTTT
j_gene: TRBJ2-4; d_gene: -; abundance: -; v_gene: TRBV5-6; CDR3aa: CASSPWGGFIQYF; CDR3nt: TGTGCCAGCAGCCCCTGGGGGGGCTTCATTCAGTACTTC
j_gene: TRBJ2-1; d_gene: -; abundance: -; v_gene: TRBV28; CDR3aa: CAGRGTGNEQFF; CDR3nt: TGTGCCGGAAGAGGGACGGGCAATGAGCAGTTCTTC
j_gene: TRBJ1-2; d_gene: -; abundance: -; v_gene: TRBV7-2; CDR3aa: CASSPDPPGVSYGYTF; CDR3nt: TGTGCCAGCAGCCCAGACCCCCCAGGGGTATCCTATGGCTACACCTTC
j_gene: TRBJ2-7; d_gene: TRBD1; abundance: once; v_gene: TRBV12-3/TRBV12-4; CDR3aa: CASSFGQGPTYF; CDR3nt: TGTGCCAGCAGTTTTGGACAGGGGCCGACGTACTTC
j_gene: TRBJ2-5; d_gene: TRBD1; abundance: -; v_gene: TRBV5-4; CDR3aa: CASSTDRGETQYF; CDR3nt: TGTGCCAGCAGCACGGACAGGGGAGAGACCCAGTACTTC
j_gene: TRBJ2-1; d_gene: -; abundance: once; v_gene: TRBV4-2; CDR3aa: CASSRLAGTYNEQFF; CDR3nt: TGTGCCAGCAGCCGACTTGCCGGGACCTACAATGAGCAGTTCTTC
j_gene: TRBJ1-6; d_gene: -; abundance: -; v_gene: TRBV25-1; CDR3aa: CASSGGRTNSPLHF; CDR3nt: TGTGCCAGCAGTGGGGGACGGACTAATTCACCCCTCCACTTT
j_gene: TRBJ2-6; d_gene: TRBD1; abundance: -; v_gene: TRBV20-1; CDR3aa: CSAVSGQGALRANVLTF; CDR3nt: TGCAGTGCTGTAAGCGGACAGGGGGCGCTTCGGGCCAACGTCCTGACTTTC
j_gene: TRBJ1-2; d_gene: -; abundance: -; v_gene: TRBV15; CDR3aa: CATSREANYGYTF; CDR3nt: TGTGCCACCAGCAGAGAAGCTAACTATGGCTACACCTTC
j_gene: TRBJ1-2; d_gene: -; abundance: -; v_gene: TRBV4-1; CDR3aa: CASSHQLRDGYTF; CDR3nt: TGCGCCAGCAGCCACCAATTGCGGGATGGCTACACCTTC
j_gene: TRBJ2-7; d_gene: -; abundance: once; v_gene: TRBV7-2; CDR3aa: CASSKQSSSYEQYF; CDR3nt: TGTGCCAGCAGCAAACAGAGCAGTTCCTACGAGCAGTACTTC
j_gene: TRBJ1-5; d_gene: -; abundance: -; v_gene: TRBV4-3; CDR3aa: CASSQGTYNQPQHF; CDR3nt: TGCGCCAGCAGCCAAGGCACCTACAATCAGCCCCAGCATTTT
j_gene: TRBJ2-7; d_gene: -; abundance: -; v_gene: TRBV27; CDR3aa: CASRIQGTTYEQYF; CDR3nt: TGTGCCAGCAGAATACAGGGGACTACCTACGAGCAGTACTTC
j_gene: TRBJ1-6; d_gene: -; abundance: -; v_gene: TRBV27; CDR3aa: CASSESGPSPLHF; CDR3nt: TGTGCCAGCAGCGAATCCGGGCCCTCACCCCTCCACTTT
j_gene: TRBJ2-7; d_gene: -; abundance: -; v_gene: TRBV27; CDR3aa: CASSDSGLMYEQYF; CDR3nt: TGTGCCAGCAGTGACTCGGGACTGATGTACGAGCAGTACTTC
j_gene: TRBJ1-2; d_gene: -; abundance: -; v_gene: TRBV9; CDR3aa: CASSARRTTSYGYTF; CDR3nt: TGTGCCAGCAGCGCGCGAAGGACAACTAGCTATGGCTACACCTTC
j_gene: TRBJ1-6; d_gene: -; abundance: -; v_gene: TRBV19; CDR3aa: CASSIPGAGPLHF; CDR3nt: TGTGCCAGTAGTATACCAGGGGCGGGACCCCTCCACTTT
j_gene: TRBJ2-5; d_gene: -; abundance: -; v_gene: TRBV11-1; CDR3aa: CASSAGLQETQYF; CDR3nt: TGTGCCAGCAGCGCAGGACTGCAAGAGACCCAGTACTTC
j_gene: TRBJ1-1; d_gene: -; abundance: -; v_gene: TRBV15; CDR3aa: CATSSDDSMNTEAFF; CDR3nt: TGTGCCACCAGCAGCGACGACAGTATGAACACTGAAGCTTTCTTT
j_gene: TRBJ1-1; d_gene: -; abundance: -; v_gene: TRBV27; CDR3aa: CASSLAAGAPAEAFF; CDR3nt: TGTGCCAGCAGTCTGGCCGCCGGGGCGCCGGCTGAAGCTTTCTTT
j_gene: TRBJ1-2; d_gene: TRBD1; abundance: -; v_gene: TRBV28; CDR3aa: CASSTSGTGDYGYTF; CDR3nt: TGTGCCAGCAGTACATCCGGGACAGGCGACTATGGCTACACCTTC
j_gene: TRBJ2-5; d_gene: TRBD1; abundance: -; v_gene: TRBV6-5; CDR3aa: CASSYGDRARETQYF; CDR3nt: TGTGCCAGCAGTTACGGTGACAGGGCTCGGGAGACCCAGTACTTC
j_gene: TRBJ2-3; d_gene: TRBD1; abundance: -; v_gene: TRBV5-1; CDR3aa: CASSGDRGTDTQYF; CDR3nt: TGCGCCAGCAGCGGGGACAGGGGCACAGATACGCAGTATTTT
j_gene: TRBJ1-6; d_gene: -; abundance: -; v_gene: TRBV9; CDR3aa: CASSPQVDSPLHF; CDR3nt: TGTGCCAGCAGCCCACAGGTGGACTCACCCCTCCACTTT
j_gene: TRBJ2-5; d_gene: TRBD1; abundance: -; v_gene: TRBV9; CDR3aa: CASSVGTGRVKTQYF; CDR3nt: TGTGCCAGCAGCGTAGGGACAGGGAGAGTCAAGACCCAGTACTTC
j_gene: TRBJ2-5; d_gene: TRBD1; abundance: -; v_gene: TRBV4-2; CDR3aa: CASSQEWTGAETQYF; CDR3nt: TGTGCCAGCAGCCAAGAGTGGACAGGGGCGGAGACCCAGTACTTC
j_gene: TRBJ1-2; d_gene: -; abundance: -; v_gene: TRBV6-6; CDR3aa: CASLQGANYGYTF; CDR3nt: TGTGCCAGCCTCCAGGGAGCTAACTATGGCTACACCTTC
j_gene: TRBJ2-7; d_gene: TRBD2; abundance: once; v_gene: TRBV5-6; CDR3aa: CASSSYSGTSAQYF; CDR3nt: TGTGCCAGCAGCTCATACTCCGGGACTAGCGCGCAGTACTTC